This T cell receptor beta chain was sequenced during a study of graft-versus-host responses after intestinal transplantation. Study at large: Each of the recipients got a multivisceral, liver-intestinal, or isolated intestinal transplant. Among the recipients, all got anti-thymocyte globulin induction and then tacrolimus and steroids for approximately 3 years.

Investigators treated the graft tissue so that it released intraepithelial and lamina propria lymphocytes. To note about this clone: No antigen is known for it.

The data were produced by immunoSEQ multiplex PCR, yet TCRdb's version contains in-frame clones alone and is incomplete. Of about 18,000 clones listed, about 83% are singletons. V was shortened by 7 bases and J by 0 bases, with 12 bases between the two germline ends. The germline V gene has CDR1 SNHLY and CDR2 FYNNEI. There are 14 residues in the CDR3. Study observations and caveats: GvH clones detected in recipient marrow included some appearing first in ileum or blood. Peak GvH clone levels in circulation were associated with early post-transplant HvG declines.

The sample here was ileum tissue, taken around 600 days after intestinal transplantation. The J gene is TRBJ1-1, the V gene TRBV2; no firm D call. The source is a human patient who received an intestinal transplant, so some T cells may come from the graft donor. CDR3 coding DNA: TGTGCCAGCACTGCGGGAGACATGAACACTGAAGCTTTCTTT. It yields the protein CASTAGDMNTEAFF.